Each of the 8 T cell receptor beta chains below was sequenced from the same sample in a study of a mutant IDH1 vaccine in newly diagnosed glioma listed by TCRdb under 2021. The library came from the immunoSEQ multiplex PCR assay. TCRdb mirrors the immuneACCESS table, restricted to in-frame sequences. Some clones are absent from its copies; in checked studies, under half trace to an unresolved V gene, and the reason for the others is unknown. This sample lists about 60,000 clones; about 80% were detected once. The leading ten clones occupy about 3.7% of the sample. No antigen is known for these receptors. The sample's time point, from its label and the paper: week 11, during vaccination. Each vaccine dose, consisting of 300 ug of a 20-mer mutant IDH1 peptide in Montanide, was administered subcutaneously with topical imiquimod. The sequencing here drew on PBMCs, taken from a glioma patient whose treatment included an IDH1 peptide vaccine. The receptors stem from a man aged 25-45 years with glioma.

The V call is TRBV18, the J call TRBJ2-1, with 11 bases matching TRBD1. The CDR3 sequence is 17 residues long. The J segment lost 4 bases and the V segment lost 6 bases, leaving 11 bases of the junction unmatched. Per germline, CDR1 KGHSH and CDR2 LQKENI. The CDR3 loop is CASSRTGGPFAYNEQFF. CDR3 coding DNA: TGTGCCAGCTCGCGGACAGGGGGCCCCTTCGCATACAATGAGCAGTTCTTC.

The chain uses TRBV19 and TRBJ2-7; D may correspond to TRBD1 or TRBD2 (5 bases each). Germline CDR1 LNHDA, CDR2 SQIVND (reference sequence). The V and J ends lost 3 bases and 2 bases respectively, with 5 bases between them. CDR3 length equals 12 residues. CDR3 coding DNA: TGTGCCAGTAGTATGGGACCCTACGAGCAGTACTTC. Protein product: CASSMGPYEQYF.

The rearrangement uses TRBV14 and TRBJ1-1; unclear D gene. This CDR3 contains 14 residues. Germline V lookup: CDR1 SGHDN, CDR2 FVKESK. Trimming removed 1 base from V and 5 bases from J, with 11 bases in between. CDR3 loop: CASSQVSGRTEAFF. The CDR3 bases are TGTGCCAGCAGCCAAGTTTCGGGGAGGACTGAAGCTTTCTTT.

This chain uses TRBV5-1 with TRBJ1-1, with 11 bases matching TRBD1. The V gene's germline CDR1 is SGHRS and CDR2 YFSETQ. The V and J ends lost 0 bases and 5 bases, in that order; junction bases with no gene match: 3. This CDR3 has 15 residues. The CDR3 nucleotides read TGCGCCAGCAGCTTGGGGACAGGGGGCGGGACTGAAGCTTTCTTT. It yields the protein CASSLGTGGGTEAFF. Complete variable domain (other parts from reference TRBV5-1 and TRBJ1-1): KAGVTQTPRYLIKTRGQQVTLSCSPISGHRSVSWYQQTPGQGLQFLFEYFSETQRNKGNFPGRFSGRQFSNSRSEMNVSTLELGDSALYLCASSLGTGGGTEAFFGQGTRLTVV.

The chain carries TRBV7-9 and TRBJ2-7; D not certain. V was shortened by 1 base and J by 3 bases, with 1 base between the two germline ends. This CDR3 region has 11 residues. Germline CDR1 SEHNR, CDR2 FQNEAQ (reference sequence). The CDR3 DNA reads TGTGCCAGCAGCTTAGACTACGAGCAGTACTTC. This translates into CASSLDYEQYF.

This clone has a handful of counts. The chain links TRBV2 to TRBJ1-5, with D uncertain. The CDR3 totals 13 residues. Germline V CDR1 and CDR2: SNHLY, FYNNEI. V lost 6 bases and J 4 bases, leaving 10 bases between the germline ends. The CDR3 DNA sequence: TGTGCCAGCAGAATACAGCAAAATCAGCCCCAGCATTTT. The encoded protein is CASRIQQNQPQHF.

The chain recombines TRBV9 with TRBJ2-3; TRBD2 aligns across 13 bases. CDR1 is SGDLS, CDR2 YYNGEE, per germline. There are 18 residues in the CDR3. J gave up 2 bases and V 4 bases, and 10 bases lay outside the gene matches. The DNA of the CDR3 is TGTGCCAGCAGCCCTCCGGGACTAGCGGGGTGGTTCACAGATACGCAGTATTTT. This sequence encodes CASSPPGLAGWFTDTQYF.

This chain's CDR3 is CASAPGGSNQPQHF. The CDR3 DNA follows: TGTGCCAGCGCCCCCGGGGGAAGCAATCAGCCCCAGCATTTT. The genes are TRBV9 and TRBJ1-5; D may be TRBD1 (5 bases). This CDR3 has 14 residues. Germline V CDR1 and CDR2: SGDLS, YYNGEE. V was trimmed by 7 bases and J by 1 base, leaving 12 bases between them.